Each of the 27 T cell receptor beta chains below was sequenced from the same sample in a study of metastatic and nonmetastatic thyroid tumors. Nobody among the patients had been given any treatment before thyroid surgery. TCRdb used MiXCR to call clones anew from the PCR reads. The table records 20,000 to 25,000 clones, 20% of them present only once. Sequences were obtained from adjacent normal tissue. These receptors all stem from a female donor with papillary thyroid cancer or a benign thyroid nodule (not recorded which). Some clones in this sample may be carry-over from other donors' samples.

This clone was counted many times. The chain recombines TRBV5-1 with TRBJ1-4, with D unclear. CDR1 SGHRS and CDR2 YFSETQ come from the germline V gene. V lost 4 bases and J lost 8, with 12 bases in between. The CDR3 runs 13 residues. CDR3 region: CASSRGGNEKLFF. CDR3 nucleotide sequence: TGCGCCAGCAGCCGGGGAGGTAACGAAAAACTGTTTTTT.

This clone was recorded at least ten times. V and J are TRBV25-1 and TRBJ1-1; a weak D match, TRBD1 (6 bases). Germline assignment: CDR1 MGHDK and CDR2 SYGVNS. The CDR3 totals 15 residues. The V and J ends lost 3 bases and 3 bases respectively, with 14 bases between them. The CDR3 DNA follows: TGTGCCAGCAGTGACGGGACACTTGTATACACTGAAGCTTTCTTT. Translated, it gives CASSDGTLVYTEAFF.

The CDR3 protein is CASSLEPGQWGLLGYCYTF. The CDR3 DNA reads TGCGCCAGCAGCTTGGAACCAGGACAGTGGGGCTTACTTGGGTATTGCTACACCTTC. V usage is TRBV5-1 and J usage is TRBJ1-2; TRBD1 might be the D (6 bases). CDR1 and CDR2 from the germline V gene are SGHRS and YFSETQ. The V end was cut by 0 bases, the J end by 9 bases, with 30 bases between. The CDR3 has 19 residues.

This sequence joins TRBV30 and TRBJ2-7; TRBD2 matches at 15 bases. J gave up 7 bases and V 6 bases, and 13 bases lay outside the gene matches. Germline CDR1 reads GTSNPN; CDR2 reads SVGIG (reference sequence). This CDR3 is 16 amino acids long. The CDR3 coding sequence is TGTGCCTGTAGCCAAACAAGGGGACTAGCGGGGGGTGAGCAGTACTTC. This sequence encodes CACSQTRGLAGGEQYF.

In its sample, this clone ranks as medium-sized (0.01 to 0.1%). This chain links TRBV20-1 with TRBJ2-7; tentatively, D is TRBD1 or TRBD2 (6 bases each). This CDR3 has 13 amino acids. The V gene lost 1 base and the J gene lost 6 bases, with 13 bases spanning the gap. Looked up from germline, CDR1 is DFQATT and CDR2 is SNEGSKA (reference sequence). The CDR3 sequence: CSARVPRGGEQYF. CDR3 sequence (DNA): TGCAGTGCTAGAGTCCCCAGGGGAGGCGAGCAGTACTTC.

This clone was counted a few times. The rearrangement links TRBV6-2 or TRBV6-3 to TRBJ2-1, with D uncertain. The CDR3 has 14 amino acids. The V gene's germline CDR1 is MNHEY and CDR2 SVGEGT. V lost 6 bases, J lost 3 bases, and 12 bases lay in between. The DNA of the CDR3 is TGTGCCAGCAGGTCGTCGGTGCACTACAATGAGCAGTTCTTC. Translation gives CASRSSVHYNEQFF.

In regard to this clone: A read error may account for a junction end that differs from germline. The CDR3 region is CSSSQQQGTGYTF. The CDR3 nucleotides read TGCTCCAGCAGCCAACAGCAGGGGACTGGCTACACCTTC. The chain couples TRBV4-1 to TRBJ1-2; perhaps TRBD1 as D (6 bases). This CDR3 is built from 13 residues. Germline-derived CDR1 and CDR2 are MGHRA and YSYEKL.

By share, this clone ranks as medium-sized (0.01 to 0.1%). This sequence joins TRBV6-1 and TRBJ1-3; D not certain. There are 17 residues in the CDR3. The germline V gene has CDR1 MNHNS and CDR2 SASEGT. Trimming removed 5 bases at V and 8 bases at J, with 25 bases between. CDR3 bases: TGTGCCAGCAGTCTCCCACCGTGGAGCCTGAACGGAGACACCATATATTTT. Translated: CASSLPPWSLNGDTIYF.

The genes are TRBV30 and TRBJ1-1; possible D gene TRBD1, 5 bases. The V end lost 0 bases, the J end lost 8 bases, and 10 bases lay between the germline ends. CDR1 is GTSNPN and CDR2 is SVGIG in the germline V gene (reference sequence). This CDR3 contains 12 residues. The CDR3 DNA is TGTGCCTGGAGTGTCCCAGGGTTGGAAGCTTTCTTT. This encodes CAWSVPGLEAFF.

The rearrangement joins TRBV20-1 to TRBJ2-3, with TRBD2 identical over 8 bases. This CDR3 is 14 amino acids long. Germline assignment: CDR1 DFQATT and CDR2 SNEGSKA (reference sequence). J gave up 4 bases and V 6 bases, and 9 bases lay outside the gene matches. This CDR3 is CSAGGVAASDTQYF. The CDR3 nucleotides read TGCAGTGCCGGGGGGGTAGCGGCTTCAGATACGCAGTATTTT.

This clone has more than one count but fewer than ten. This chain links TRBV6-1 with TRBJ1-2, with D tentatively TRBD1 (5 bases). The CDR3 is 12 residues long. V lost 7 bases and J lost 2, with 8 bases in between. Germline CDR1 reads MNHNS; CDR2 reads SASEGT. The CDR3 sequence is CASKGENYGYTF. The CDR3 nucleotides read TGTGCCAGCAAAGGGGAAAACTATGGCTACACCTTC.

This clone was seen a handful of times. CDR3 coding DNA: TGTGCCAGCAGCCAGCTGACAGGGCAGAAGACCCAGTACTTC. Protein product: CASSQLTGQKTQYF. The rearrangement joins TRBV28 to TRBJ2-5, with 7 bases fitting TRBD1. In germline, CDR1 is MDHEN, CDR2 SYDVKM. CDR3 length equals 14 residues. The ends lost 6 bases at V and 6 bases at J; junction bases unmatched: 10. Combining the CDR3 with reference TRBV28 and TRBJ2-5 gives the whole variable domain DVKVTQSSRYLVKRTGEKVFLECVQDMDHENMFWYRQDPGLGLRLIYFSYDVKMKEKGDIPEGYSVSREKKERFSLILESASTNQTSMYLCASSQLTGQKTQYFGPGTRLLVL.

The rearrangement joins TRBV12-3 or TRBV12-4 to TRBJ1-1; a weak D match, TRBD1 (6 bases). This CDR3 has 14 residues. Trimming stripped 4 bases from V and 5 bases from J, with 14 bases between. CDR3 loop: CASSSRDKKTEAFF. CDR3 in DNA: TGTGCCAGCAGTTCGCGGGACAAGAAAACTGAAGCTTTCTTT.

The V gene is TRBV19, the J gene TRBJ2-3; D remains ambiguous. V lost 5 bases, J lost 5 bases, and 17 bases lay in between. CDR1 is LNHDA and CDR2 is SQIVND in the germline V gene (reference sequence). This CDR3 has 15 residues. For the CDR3, the DNA is TGTGCCAGTAGTGCCAGACCCAACCCCGGAGATACGCAGTATTTT. It codes for CASSARPNPGDTQYF.

V usage is TRBV5-1 and J usage is TRBJ1-3; TRBD1 is a possible D gene (6 bases). There are 16 residues in the CDR3. Germline loops: CDR1 SGHRS, CDR2 YFSETQ. V shed 0 bases and J shed 1 base, with 11 bases lying between them. CDR3: CASSLVGGESGNTIYF. Written as DNA, the CDR3 is TGCGCCAGCAGCTTGGTCGGGGGCGAATCTGGAAACACCATATATTTT.

This clone was seen more than once but under ten times. This may be a read error, as it is one base from a much larger clone. Other DNA sequences from this sample encode an identical CDR3 as well. The chain carries TRBV4-1 and TRBJ2-2; D is perhaps TRBD2 (6 bases). Germline loops: CDR1 MGHRA, CDR2 YSYEKL. Trimming left V 4 bases short and J 4 bases short, with 16 bases between. The CDR3 runs 16 residues. Here the CDR3 DNA reads TGCGCCAGCAGCCCCCGGCACGGGAGTGTCACCGGGGAGCTGTTTTTT. This sequence encodes CASSPRHGSVTGELFF.

This clone showed up many times. The genes are TRBV12-3 or TRBV12-4 and TRBJ1-3; D is uncertain. The CDR3 runs 15 residues. Trimming removed 1 base from V and 0 bases from J, with 7 bases in between. Here the CDR3 DNA reads TGTGCCAGCAGTTTAGGCGGGTTCTCTGGAAACACCATATATTTT. It encodes CASSLGGFSGNTIYF.

The gene calls are TRBV27 and TRBJ2-6; 7 positions agree with TRBD1. After removal of 4 bases from V and 13 bases from J, the junction contained 25 bases not matched to a gene. CDR1 is MNHEY, CDR2 SMNVEV, per germline (reference sequence). The CDR3 runs to 19 residues. Here the CDR3 reads CASSSPGQQPNSGDKVLTF. The CDR3 DNA is TGTGCCAGCAGTTCGCCGGGACAGCAGCCAAACTCTGGGGACAAAGTCCTGACTTTC. The complete variable domain, with remaining parts taken from reference TRBV27 and TRBJ2-6, reads EAQVTQNPRYLITVTGKKLTVTCSQNMNHEYMSWYRQDPGLGLRQIYYSMNVEVTDKGDVPEGYKVSRKEKRNFPLILESPSPNQTSLYFCASSSPGQQPNSGDKVLTFGAGSRLTVL.

Sample share makes this clone medium-sized (0.01 to 0.1%). The chain combines TRBV2 with TRBJ1-1, with D hard to call. The CDR3 is 13 residues long. CDR1 and CDR2 from the germline V gene are SNHLY and FYNNEI. V lost 3 bases and J 3 bases, leaving 8 bases between the germline ends. The CDR3 DNA reads as TGTGCCAGCAGTGATGAAGGGTACACTGAAGCTTTCTTT. It yields the protein CASSDEGYTEAFF.

The gene calls are TRBV19 and TRBJ1-2; D might be TRBD1 (6 bases). Looked up from germline, CDR1 is LNHDA and CDR2 is SQIVND (reference sequence). The length of the CDR3 is 15 residues. This chain's CDR3 is CAISIEGRGGYGYTF. CDR3 sequence (DNA): TGTGCTATTAGTATAGAGGGCAGGGGCGGCTATGGCTACACCTTC.

This clone was recorded many times. The V call is TRBV27, the J call TRBJ2-5, with TRBD1 identical over 12 bases. Losses at the gene ends were 6 bases for V and 5 bases for J; bases not matched to a gene: 13. From germline, CDR1 is MNHEY and CDR2 SMNVEV (reference sequence). CDR3 size: 17 residues. CDR3 sequence (DNA): TGTGCCAGCAGCCCCCACCCCGGGACAGGGGGCCGGGAGACCCAGTACTTC. Amino acid sequence: CASSPHPGTGGRETQYF.

This clone was seen ten or more times. The chain links TRBV5-6 to TRBJ1-4; D unresolved. Germline V CDR1 and CDR2: SGHDT, YYEEEE. CDR3 size: 16 residues. The V gene lost 0 bases and the J gene lost 5 bases, with 14 bases spanning the gap. CDR3 region: CASSLAGVVGNEKLFF. DNA for the CDR3: TGTGCCAGCAGCTTGGCCGGCGTGGTCGGGAATGAAAAACTGTTTTTT.

A remark on this clone: The CDR3 ends on some other residue instead of the conserved phenylalanine or tryptophan, so this is likely a read error. This chain uses TRBV5-1 with TRBJ1-1, with D maybe TRBD1 (5 bases). The CDR3 sequence is 14 residues long. V was pared by 7 bases and J by 2 bases, with 15 bases between. Germline V gene lookup returns CDR1 SGHRS and CDR2 YFSETQ. CDR3 bases: TGCGCCAGCTGCGGGACTCACACAAACACTGAAGCTTTCTAT. Translating gives CASCGTHTNTEAFY.

This clone was observed many times. The chain combines TRBV29-1 with TRBJ1-2; 7 bases map to TRBD1. In germline, CDR1 is SQVTM, CDR2 ANQGSEA. The CDR3 contains 13 residues. After removal of 6 bases from V and 5 bases from J, the junction contained 9 bases not matched to a gene. The CDR3 is CSVPQQGVYGYTF. Here the CDR3 DNA reads TGCAGCGTCCCGCAGCAGGGGGTGTATGGCTACACCTTC.

This clone has ten or more counts. The V and J genes are TRBV5-1 and TRBJ1-1; D unclear. The CDR3 runs 15 residues. Germline V lookup: CDR1 SGHRS, CDR2 YFSETQ. Trimming removed 0 bases from V and 1 base from J, with 10 bases in between. The CDR3 nucleotides read TGCGCCAGCAGCTTGGGCCCCTACAAGAACACTGAAGCTTTCTTT. This codes for CASSLGPYKNTEAFF.

This clone showed up many times. The V and J genes are TRBV20-1 and TRBJ1-5; D ambiguous. This CDR3 region has 15 residues. Germline-derived CDR1 and CDR2 are DFQATT and SNEGSKA (reference sequence). V was cut by 2 bases and J by 4 bases, with 15 bases left in between. CDR3 in DNA: TGCAGTGCTAGACCCGGGGAGGCCGGGAATCAGCCCCAGCATTTT. Protein sequence: CSARPGEAGNQPQHF.

This clone was observed at least ten times. Being one base from a much bigger clone, this may be a read error. The rearrangement joins TRBV19 to TRBJ1-1; 7 bases are shared with TRBD1. Germline V gives CDR1 LNHDA, CDR2 SQIVND (reference sequence). The length of the CDR3 is 14 residues. The CDR3 DNA sequence: TGTGCCAGTAGGCTACAGGGGACGAACATTGAAGCTTTCTTT. Its translation: CASRLQGTNIEAFF.